A single T cell receptor (beta chain) is shown here with its context. A read error may account for a junction end that differs from germline. Amplification used 60 Vbeta primers and 13 Jbeta primers. Clones were sequenced by immunoSEQ multiplex PCR, and TCRdb holds only the in-frame ones, with some missing. Here the sample spans 150,000 to 200,000 clones, more than 65% being singletons. CDR1 and CDR2 (germline): SGHTA, FQGNSA. CDR3 size: 15 residues. The data are from a study of cytomegalovirus exposure and HLA in healthy donors. Study background: Of the donors genotyped, several hundred in all, 75% to 85% fell in the Caucasian-associated ancestry cluster.

The source material was PBMCs. The chain carries TRBV7-2 and TRBJ2-2, with D possibly matching TRBD1 (5 bases). The sequence was obtained from a female donor in good health and CMV-seronegative. The CDR3 region has the DNA TGTGCCCGCAGCCGACAGCCCGCGAACACCGGGGAGCTGTTTTTT. Encoded protein: CARSRQPANTGELFF.